This T cell receptor beta chain derives from a study of blood T cell repertoires in COVID-19 (dated by TCRdb to between 2020 and 2021). Context from the whole study: Samples from collaborators originated in the United States, Italy and Spain and spanned both the acute and convalescent phases of COVID-19. A freely available public database, intended as a resource for researchers studying the immune response to SARS-CoV-2, is where the repertoires were released. Deeply sampled blood TCRbeta repertoires from subjects exposed to, actively infected with, or recovered from COVID-19 were included in the dataset. Nearly every sample came with metadata listing a de-identified subject ID, COVID-19 status, age in years and sex. The material from the prospective study consisted of cDNA or gDNA derived from T cells, B-cell-depleted T cells, or PBMCs. HLA class I and class II types, where available, came from metadata supplied by the sample provider rather than from assay-based typing. Samples came from the ongoing ImmuneRACE study (first 160 participants) plus 1,254 subjects from 6 global collaborators. Overall study outcomes, separate from this receptor: The amount of clinical and demographic metadata varied by source and participant and was provided uncurated.

Whole blood was collected in K2EDTA tubes by collaborating institutions according to the institutions' own protocols. Collaborator samples were shipped for TCRbeta analysis as frozen whole blood, isolated PBMCs, or DNA extracted from either sample type. TCRbeta CDR3 regions were amplified from genomic DNA by means of the immunoSEQ Assay, a bias-controlled multiplex PCR. For the original study's pipeline: The number of nucleated cells in each sample was estimated by amplification of reference gene primers within the assay. Sequence reads were collapsed and filtered to measure the absolute abundance of every unique TCRbeta CDR3 rearrangement. For each sample, productive Simpson clonality was calculated as the square root of Simpson's diversity index across productive rearrangements. In TCRdb, the immuneACCESS table is reduced to in-frame sequences with V and J assigned. These tables do not hold every clone; where another copy was compared, an unresolved V gene accounts for under half, and the others remain unexplained. V, J and clone size are those of that table, while D and trimming were read from the DNA. Within this sample are a few hundred thousand clones, with 70% to 90% of them counted one time only. The leading ten clones occupy 3% of the sample.

At the junction V is shortened by 2 bases and J by 1 base; bases outside the gene matches: 3. CDR1 MDHEN and CDR2 SYDVKM are derived from the germline V gene. The CDR3 runs 16 residues from the cysteine to the phenylalanine. Only the CDR3 portion is preserved as DNA: 48 bases, with reading frame beginning at the first base. Details on this clone: What this receptor recognizes is not known. No base-level quality is on record; no much larger clone is a single base apart.

The chain is made from TRBV28 and TRBJ2-3; 10 bases in the junction line up with TRBD1. The sample consisted of peripheral blood. The TCR comes from a woman between 25 and 40 years old with active or convalescent COVID-19. The CDR3 here reads CASSLGGQGGTDTQYF. The DNA is as follows: TGTGCCAGCAGTTTAGGCGGACAGGGGGGCACAGATACGCAGTATTTT.